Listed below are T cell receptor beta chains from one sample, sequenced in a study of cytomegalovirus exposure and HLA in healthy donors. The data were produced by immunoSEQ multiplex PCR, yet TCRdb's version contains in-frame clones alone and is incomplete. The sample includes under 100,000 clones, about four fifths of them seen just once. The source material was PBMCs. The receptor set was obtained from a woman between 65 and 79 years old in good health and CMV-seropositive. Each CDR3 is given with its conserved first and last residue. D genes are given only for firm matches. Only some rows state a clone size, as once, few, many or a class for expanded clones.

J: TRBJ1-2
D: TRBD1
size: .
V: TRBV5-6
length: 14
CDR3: CASSSKDRGYGYTF
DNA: TGTGCCAGCAGCTCCAAGGACAGGGGGTATGGCTACACCTTC

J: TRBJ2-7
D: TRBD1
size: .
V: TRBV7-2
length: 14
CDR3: CASSAGQGGYEQYF
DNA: TGTGCCAGCAGCGCCGGACAGGGGGGCTACGAGCAGTACTTC

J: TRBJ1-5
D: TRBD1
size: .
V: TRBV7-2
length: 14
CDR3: CASSRDRAEQPQHF
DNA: TGTGCCAGCAGCCGAGACAGGGCAGAACAGCCCCAGCATTTT

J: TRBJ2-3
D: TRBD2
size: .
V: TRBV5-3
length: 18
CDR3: CASGGLAGGQISTDTQYF
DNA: TGTGCCAGCGGAGGACTAGCGGGAGGGCAAATTTCCACAGATACGCAGTATTTT

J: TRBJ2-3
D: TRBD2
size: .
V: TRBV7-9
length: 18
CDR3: CASSSTITSGSLIDTQYF
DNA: TGTGCCAGCAGCTCCACCATCACTAGCGGGAGCTTGATAGATACGCAGTATTTT

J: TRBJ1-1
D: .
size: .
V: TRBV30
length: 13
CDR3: CAWGKNRNTEAFF
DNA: TGTGCCTGGGGAAAAAACAGGAACACTGAAGCTTTCTTT

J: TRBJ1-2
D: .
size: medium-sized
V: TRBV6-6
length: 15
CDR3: CASRPGEGRVYGYTF
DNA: TGTGCCAGCAGGCCTGGGGAGGGGCGAGTCTATGGCTACACCTTC

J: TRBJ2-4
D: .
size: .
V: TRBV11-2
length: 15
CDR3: CASSPLVGGKNIQYF
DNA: TGTGCCAGCAGCCCCCTTGTAGGAGGGAAAAACATTCAGTACTTC

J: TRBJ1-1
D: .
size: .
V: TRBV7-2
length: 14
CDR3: CASSFGATNTEAFF
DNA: TGTGCCAGCAGCTTTGGGGCTACGAACACTGAAGCTTTCTTT

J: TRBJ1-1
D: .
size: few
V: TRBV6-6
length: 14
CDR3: CASSRQNMNTEAFF
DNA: TGTGCCAGCAGTAGACAGAACATGAACACTGAAGCTTTCTTT

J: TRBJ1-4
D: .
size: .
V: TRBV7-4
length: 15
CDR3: CASSLHRRTNEKLFF
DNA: TGTGCCAGCAGCTTGCACCGGCGGACTAATGAAAAACTGTTTTTT

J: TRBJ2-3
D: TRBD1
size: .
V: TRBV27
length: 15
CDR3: CASSYRDRVTDTQYF
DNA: TGTGCCAGCAGTTACCGGGACAGGGTCACAGATACGCAGTATTTT

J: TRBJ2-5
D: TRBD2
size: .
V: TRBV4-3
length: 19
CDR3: CATYGQGGLAGGLQETQYF
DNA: TGCGCCACCTATGGCCAAGGCGGACTAGCGGGAGGATTACAAGAGACCCAGTACTTC

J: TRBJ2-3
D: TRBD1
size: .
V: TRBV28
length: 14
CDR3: CASSPGQGLDTQYF
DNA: TGTGCCAGCAGTCCTGGACAGGGATTAGATACGCAGTATTTT

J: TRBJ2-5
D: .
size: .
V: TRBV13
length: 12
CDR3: CASSKLEETQYF
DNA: TGTGCCAGCAGCAAACTAGAAGAGACCCAGTACTTC

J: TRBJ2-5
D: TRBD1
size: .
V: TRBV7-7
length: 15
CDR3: CASSPETGQGKTQYF
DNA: TGTGCTAGCAGCCCCGAAACGGGACAGGGGAAGACCCAGTACTTC

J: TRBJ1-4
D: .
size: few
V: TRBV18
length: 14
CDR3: CASSPPEVREKLFF
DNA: TGTGCCAGCTCACCACCGGAGGTACGGGAAAAACTGTTTTTT

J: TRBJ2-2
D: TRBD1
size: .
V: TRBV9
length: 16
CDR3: CASSANPTGVAEKLFF
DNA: TGTGCCAGCAGCGCCAACCCCACAGGGGTAGCCGAGAAGCTGTTTTTT

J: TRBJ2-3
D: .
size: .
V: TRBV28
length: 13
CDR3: CASSLYVSDTQYF
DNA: TGTGCCAGCAGCCTCTATGTTTCAGATACGCAGTATTTT

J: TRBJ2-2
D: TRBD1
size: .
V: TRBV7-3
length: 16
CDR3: CASSPQGPSNTGELFF
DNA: TGTGCCAGCAGCCCACAGGGGCCTTCGAACACCGGGGAGCTGTTTTTT

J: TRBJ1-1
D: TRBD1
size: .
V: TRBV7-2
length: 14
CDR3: CASSFGQGNTEAFF
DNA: TGTGCCAGCAGCTTTGGACAGGGGAACACTGAAGCTTTCTTT

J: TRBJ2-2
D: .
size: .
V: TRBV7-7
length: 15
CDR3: CASSPSSVSTGELFF
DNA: TGTGCTAGCAGCCCATCTAGCGTATCCACCGGGGAGCTGTTTTTT

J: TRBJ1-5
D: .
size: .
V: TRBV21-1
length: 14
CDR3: CASSKGQGFEPQHF
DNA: TGTGCCAGCAGCAAAGGCCAGGGGTTTGAGCCCCAGCATTTT

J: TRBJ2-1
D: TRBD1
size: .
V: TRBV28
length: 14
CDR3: CASRRTGSYNEQFF
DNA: TGTGCCAGCAGGAGGACAGGGTCCTACAATGAGCAGTTCTTC

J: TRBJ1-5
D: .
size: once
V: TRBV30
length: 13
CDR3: CAWSDGRDQPQHF
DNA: TGTGCCTGGAGCGACGGGCGGGATCAGCCCCAGCATTTT

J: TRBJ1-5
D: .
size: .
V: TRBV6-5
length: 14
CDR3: CASSPPGSNQPQHF
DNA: TGTGCCAGCAGTCCCCCAGGTAGCAATCAGCCCCAGCATTTT

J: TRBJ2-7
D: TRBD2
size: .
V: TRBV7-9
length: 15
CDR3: CASSNTGLGEDEQYF
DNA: TGTGCCAGCAGCAACACGGGACTAGGGGAGGACGAGCAGTACTTC

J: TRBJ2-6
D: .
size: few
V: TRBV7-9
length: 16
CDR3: CASSLALSSGANVLTF
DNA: TGTGCCAGCAGCTTAGCGCTTAGCTCTGGGGCCAACGTCCTGACTTTC

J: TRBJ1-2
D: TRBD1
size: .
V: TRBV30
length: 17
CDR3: CAWSVKPGQGRNYGYTF
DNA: TGTGCCTGGAGTGTAAAGCCGGGACAGGGGAGGAACTATGGCTACACCTTC

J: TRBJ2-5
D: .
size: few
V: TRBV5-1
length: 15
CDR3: CASSFSPGGQETQYF
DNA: TGCGCCAGCAGCTTTAGTCCAGGTGGGCAAGAGACCCAGTACTTC

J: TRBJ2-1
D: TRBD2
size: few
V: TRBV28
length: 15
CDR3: CASSLSGLAENEQFF
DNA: TGTGCCAGCAGTTTATCCGGACTAGCGGAAAATGAGCAGTTCTTC

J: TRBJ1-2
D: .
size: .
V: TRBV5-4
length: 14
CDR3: CASSSRRVWDGYTF
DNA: TGTGCCAGCAGCTCGCGCAGGGTGTGGGATGGCTACACCTTC

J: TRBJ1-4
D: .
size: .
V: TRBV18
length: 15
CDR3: CASSPSGTWREKLFF
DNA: TGTGCCAGCTCACCATCCGGGACATGGCGAGAAAAACTGTTTTTT

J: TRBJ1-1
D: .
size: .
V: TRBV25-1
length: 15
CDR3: CASSDSRGGDTEAFF
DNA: TGTGCCAGCAGTGACTCCAGGGGAGGGGACACTGAAGCTTTCTTT

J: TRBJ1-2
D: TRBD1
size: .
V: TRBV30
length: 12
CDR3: CAWRGGDYGYTF
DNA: TGTGCCTGGCGAGGGGGCGACTATGGCTACACCTTC

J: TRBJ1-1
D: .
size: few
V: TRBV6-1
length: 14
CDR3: CASSEQGTGTEAFF
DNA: TGTGCCAGCAGTGAACAGGGGACGGGCACTGAAGCTTTCTTT

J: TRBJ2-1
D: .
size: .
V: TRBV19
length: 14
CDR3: CASRPELFIDEQFF
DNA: TGTGCCAGTAGACCCGAGCTATTTATCGATGAGCAGTTCTTC

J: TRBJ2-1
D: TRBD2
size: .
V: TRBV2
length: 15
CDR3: CASSWTSGTSNEQFF
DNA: TGTGCCAGCAGTTGGACTAGCGGCACTTCCAATGAGCAGTTCTTC

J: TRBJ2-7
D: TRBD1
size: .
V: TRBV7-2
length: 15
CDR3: CASSPRQGSSYEQYF
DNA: TGTGCCAGCAGCCCGCGACAGGGATCCTCCTACGAGCAGTACTTC

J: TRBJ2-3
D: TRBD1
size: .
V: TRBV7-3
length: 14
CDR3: CASGWDRSTDTQYF
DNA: TGTGCCAGCGGATGGGACAGAAGCACAGATACGCAGTATTTT

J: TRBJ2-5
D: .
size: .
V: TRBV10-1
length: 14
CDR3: CASSETPLGETQYF
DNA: TGCGCCAGCAGTGAAACTCCCCTCGGAGAGACCCAGTACTTC

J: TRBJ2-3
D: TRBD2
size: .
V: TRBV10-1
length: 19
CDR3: CASSAETSGTVASTDTQYF
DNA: TGCGCCAGCAGTGCCGAGACTAGCGGGACCGTTGCTAGCACAGATACGCAGTATTTT